The next 29 T cell receptor beta chains were all read from a single sample in a study of immune evolution from preneoplasia to lung adenocarcinoma. Here immunoSEQ multiplex PCR was the method, and the copy in TCRdb shows in-frame clones only, minus some. The sample comprises about 5,200 clones, 60% to 80% of which are singletons, and about 28% rests with the top ten. The sequenced sample consisted of FFPE normal lung tissue adjacent to the tumor. These receptors were obtained from a person aged 55 to 75 with lung adenocarcinoma.

The chain has TRBV28 and TRBJ1-2; perhaps TRBD1 as D (6 bases). Germline lookup yields CDR1 MDHEN and CDR2 SYDVKM. The germline V and J ends were trimmed by 3 bases and 1 base, with 18 bases remaining between them. The CDR3 extends over 17 amino acids. Here the CDR3 reads CASSFHSWGPGNYGYTF. The CDR3 DNA sequence: TGTGCCAGCAGTTTCCACTCATGGGGGCCTGGTAACTATGGCTACACCTTC.

This clone was observed a single time. The chain links TRBV6-5 to TRBJ2-1; no reliable D call. Trimming removed 5 bases from V and 7 bases from J, with 6 bases in between. The CDR3 spans 11 residues. The germline V gene has CDR1 MNHEY and CDR2 SVGAGI. This CDR3 reads CASSELNEQFF. The DNA for the CDR3 is TGTGCCAGCAGTGAACTTAATGAGCAGTTCTTC.

The chain carries TRBV4-1 and TRBJ2-7; D remains unclear. The CDR3 totals 15 residues. Per germline, CDR1 MGHRA and CDR2 YSYEKL. V was trimmed by 1 base and J by 2 bases, leaving 12 bases between them. The CDR3 here is CASSQAASVTYEQYF. CDR3 nucleotides: TGCGCCAGCAGCCAAGCCGCGAGTGTAACCTACGAGCAGTACTTC.

The V call is TRBV5-1, the J call TRBJ1-2; possible D gene TRBD1, 6 bases. CDR1 and CDR2 from the germline V gene are SGHRS and YFSETQ. V was pared by 2 bases and J by 8 bases, with 19 bases between. CDR3 length: 15 amino acids. CDR3 loop: CASSLVVGGKMGYTF. The CDR3 DNA is TGCGCCAGCAGCTTAGTAGTGGGGGGCAAGATGGGCTACACCTTC.

This chain links TRBV11-3 with TRBJ2-7; D might be TRBD1 or TRBD2, each matching 6 bases. The ends were cut back, 5 bases at V and 5 bases at J, with 13 bases in the middle. Germline V gene sequence: CDR1 SGHNT, CDR2 YENEEA. CDR3 length equals 13 residues. The CDR3 DNA reads as TGTGCCAGCAGCGAACAGGGAGGCGACGAGCAGTACTTC. Translated, it gives CASSEQGGDEQYF. The entire variable domain, with the rest obtained from reference TRBV11-3 and TRBJ2-7, is as follows: EAGVVQSPRYKIIEKKQPVAFWCNPISGHNTLYWYLQNLGQGPELLIRYENEEAVDDSQLPKDRFSAERLKGVDSTLKIQPAELGDSAVYLCASSEQGGDEQYFGPGTRLTVT.

V usage is TRBV30 and J usage is TRBJ1-4; D ambiguous. CDR3 length: 15 amino acids. V was pared by 0 bases and J by 8 bases, with 16 bases between. CDR1 and CDR2 from the germline V gene are GTSNPN and SVGIG (reference sequence). The CDR3 region is CAWSVDIGPGEKLFF. CDR3 nucleotide sequence: TGTGCCTGGAGTGTAGACATAGGTCCGGGGGAAAAACTGTTTTTT.

The V call is TRBV6-5, the J call TRBJ1-1, with TRBD1 matching over 8 bases. The V gene's germline CDR1 is MNHEY and CDR2 SVGAGI. J lost 10 bases, V lost 6 bases, and 7 bases had no gene match. The length of the CDR3 is 12 residues. The CDR3 sequence: CASRRQGAGAFF. CDR3 coding DNA: TGTGCCAGCAGGAGGCAGGGGGCAGGAGCTTTCTTT.

The CDR3 DNA reads as TGTGCCAGAGAGACAGGGGGAGCCAAAAACATTCAGTACTTC. Amino acids: CARETGGAKNIQYF. The chain has TRBV27 and TRBJ2-4; 9 bases align to TRBD1. The germline V gene has CDR1 MNHEY and CDR2 SMNVEV (reference sequence). With 9 bases clipped from V and 0 bases from J, the junction kept 3 bases outside the gene matches. The CDR3 loop spans 14 amino acids.

The V call is TRBV28, the J call TRBJ2-4; D may be TRBD2 (7 bases). Per the germline V gene, CDR1 is MDHEN and CDR2 is SYDVKM. The germline V and J ends were trimmed by 5 bases and 0 bases, with 26 bases remaining between them. The CDR3 length is 20 residues. The CDR3 protein is CASSTIGGGVNRLAKNIQYF. CDR3 bases: TGTGCCAGCAGTACCATTGGGGGGGGCGTCAACCGCTTAGCCAAAAACATTCAGTACTTC.

The rearrangement uses TRBV5-6 and TRBJ2-4; D gene uncertain. The CDR3 loop spans 11 amino acids. Trimming took 4 bases from V and 5 from J, leaving 4 bases between them. Germline loops: CDR1 SGHDT, CDR2 YYEEEE. The CDR3 DNA reads TGTGCCAGCAGCGTACAAAACATTCAGTACTTC. It specifies CASSVQNIQYF.

The chain employs TRBV30 and TRBJ1-1, with 9 nucleotides matching TRBD1. The V gene's germline CDR1 is GTSNPN and CDR2 SVGIG (reference sequence). V shed 1 base and J 1 base; nucleotides not matched to a gene: 4. This CDR3 spans 15 amino acids. The chain's CDR3 is CAWSAWGQGNTEAFF. The CDR3 DNA reads as TGTGCCTGGAGTGCATGGGGACAGGGGAACACTGAAGCTTTCTTT.

V and J are TRBV27 and TRBJ2-5; TRBD2 matches 12 bases. CDR3 length: 15 amino acids. The germline V gene encodes CDR1 MNHEY and CDR2 SMNVEV (reference sequence). Trimming removed 5 bases from V and 7 bases from J; junction bases left unmatched: 8. CDR3 loop: CASSMTSGGPGTQYF. CDR3 bases: TGTGCCAGCAGTATGACTAGCGGGGGCCCTGGGACCCAGTACTTC.

The CDR3 here is CASSGQGYEQFF. Written as DNA, the CDR3 is TGCGCCAGCAGTGGACAGGGGTATGAGCAGTTCTTC. V and J are TRBV10-2 and TRBJ2-1, with 8 bases lining up with TRBD1. This CDR3 region has 12 residues. Trimming removed 4 bases from V and 8 bases from J; junction bases left unmatched: 1. The V gene's germline CDR1 is WSHSY and CDR2 SAAADI.

CDR3 sequence (DNA): TGTGCCAGCAGCGCTACGGGTCGGGGGGTTTCTGGGGAGACCCAGTACTTC. Its translation is CASSATGRGVSGETQYF. The V and J genes are TRBV5-4 and TRBJ2-5; TRBD2 agrees at 7 bases. After removal of 4 bases from V and 5 bases from J, the junction contained 17 bases not matched to a gene. This CDR3 has 17 amino acids. The germline V gene encodes CDR1 SGHNT and CDR2 YYREEE (reference sequence). Supplemented by reference TRBV5-4 and TRBJ2-5, the full variable domain reads ETGVTQSPTHLIKTRGQQVTLRCSSQSGHNTVSWYQQALGQGPQFIFQYYREEENGRGNFPPRFSGLQFPNYSSELNVNALELDDSALYLCASSATGRGVSGETQYFGPGTRLLVL.

This clone was detected once. CDR3 coding DNA: TGTGCCAGCAGCTTGGTTATAGGATCCCCGTACGAGCAGTACTTC. Amino acid sequence: CASSLVIGSPYEQYF. The J gene is TRBJ2-7, the V gene TRBV11-2, with D unresolved. Deletions cut 3 bases from V and 4 bases from J, with 16 bases between. Germline V gives CDR1 SGHAT, CDR2 FQNNGV. The CDR3 extends over 15 amino acids. The whole variable domain, remainder taken from reference TRBV11-2 and TRBJ2-7, is EAGVAQSPRYKIIEKRQSVAFWCNPISGHATLYWYQQILGQGPKLLIQFQNNGVVDDSQLPKDRFSAERLKGVDSTLKIQPAKLEDSAVYLCASSLVIGSPYEQYFGPGTRLTVT.

This rearrangement joins TRBV4-2 to TRBJ2-5; D is unresolved. V was cut by 1 base and J by 5 bases, with 5 bases left in between. The length of the CDR3 is 12 residues. Germline V gene lookup returns CDR1 LGHNA and CDR2 YNFKEQ. This chain's CDR3 is CASSQGVETQYF. The CDR3 DNA sequence: TGTGCCAGCAGCCAAGGTGTGGAGACCCAGTACTTC.

This chain joins TRBV2 and TRBJ2-7, with a weak D call TRBD1 (6 bases). CDR1 and CDR2 from the germline V gene are SNHLY and FYNNEI. This CDR3 region has 11 residues. CDR3 region: CATRGSYEQYF. In DNA, the CDR3 is TGTGCTACCAGGGGATCCTACGAGCAGTACTTC. The full variable domain, rest sourced from reference TRBV2 and TRBJ2-7, is EPEVTQTPSHQVTQMGQEVILRCVPISNHLYFYWYRQILGQKVEFLVSFYNNEISEKSEIFDDQFSVERPDGSNFTLKIRSTKLEDSAMYFCATRGSYEQYFGPGTRLTVT.

The chain employs TRBV11-1 and TRBJ2-7, with D perhaps assigned TRBD1 or TRBD2 (5 bases each). The CDR3 spans 13 residues. Germline V CDR1 and CDR2: SGHAT, FQDESV (reference sequence). Trimming removed 7 bases from V and 6 bases from J, with 16 bases in between. The CDR3 protein is CASTYNGGGEQYF. DNA for the CDR3: TGTGCCAGCACCTACAATGGGGGTGGCGAGCAGTACTTC.

The CDR3 DNA is TGTGCCATCGGAAGACAGGACAATCAGCCCCAGCATTTT. It specifies CAIGRQDNQPQHF. V is TRBV10-3 and J is TRBJ1-5, with TRBD1 as a possible D gene (6 bases). Between the trimmed V and J ends, which lost 8 bases and 3 bases, there was a span of 11 bases. CDR3 length equals 13 residues. Germline CDR1 reads ENHRY; CDR2 reads SYGVKD.

The chain combines TRBV28 with TRBJ2-7; 8 bases match TRBD2. This CDR3 is 13 amino acids long. The V and J ends lost 8 bases and 2 bases, in that order; junction bases with no gene match: 5. Per germline, CDR1 MDHEN and CDR2 SYDVKM. CDR3 in DNA: TGTGCCAGCTCGGGGGGGTCGGCCTACGAGCAGTACTTC. Its protein product is CASSGGSAYEQYF.

The chain combines TRBV6-6 with TRBJ2-7; D not resolved. CDR1 is MNHNY, CDR2 SVGAGI, per germline (reference sequence). The CDR3 totals 14 residues. Between the trimmed V and J ends, which lost 0 bases and 1 base, there was a span of 7 bases. The CDR3 is CASSYSSISYEQYF. Written as DNA, the CDR3 is TGTGCCAGCAGTTACTCGAGCATTTCCTACGAGCAGTACTTC.

The rearrangement joins TRBV2 to TRBJ2-5; D perhaps matches TRBD1 (5 bases). The germline V gene encodes CDR1 SNHLY and CDR2 FYNNEI. V was shortened by 4 bases and J by 4 bases, with 22 bases between the two germline ends. CDR3 length: 17 residues. The CDR3 reads CASSGLTADSGGETQYF. DNA for the CDR3: TGTGCCAGCAGTGGACTGACCGCCGACAGTGGCGGAGAGACCCAGTACTTC.

V usage is TRBV4-1 and J usage is TRBJ2-5; 12 nucleotides align to TRBD1. This CDR3 spans 18 amino acids. Germline V lookup: CDR1 MGHRA, CDR2 YSYEKL. The ends lost 0 bases at V and 5 bases at J; junction bases unmatched: 10. CDR3 sequence (DNA): TGCGCCAGCAGCCAAGACGGGGACAGGGGGCTTGGGCGGGAGACCCAGTACTTC. Its translation: CASSQDGDRGLGRETQYF.

This clone is labeled large. The chain uses TRBV2 and TRBJ2-5, with TRBD2 matching 12 bases. From germline, CDR1 is SNHLY and CDR2 FYNNEI. The CDR3 length is 16 residues. Losses at the gene ends were 8 bases for V and 1 base for J; bases not matched to a gene: 8. This CDR3 reads CASDPGLAGLQETQYF. The DNA of the CDR3 is TGTGCCAGCGACCCGGGACTAGCGGGCCTCCAAGAGACCCAGTACTTC.

The chain couples TRBV30 to TRBJ1-4; tentative D call: TRBD1 (6 bases). Germline V lookup: CDR1 GTSNPN, CDR2 SVGIG (reference sequence). There are 14 residues in the CDR3. With 2 bases removed from V and 8 bases from J, the gap between germline ends came to 15 bases. For the CDR3, the DNA is TGTGCCTGGAGTCCCCCGGGGGGCCGGGAAAAACTGTTTTTT. As protein: CAWSPPGGREKLFF.

This clone was seen a single time. This rearrangement joins TRBV4-1 to TRBJ2-1; D remains unclear. CDR1 and CDR2 from the germline V gene are MGHRA and YSYEKL. The CDR3 runs to 12 residues. Trimming took off 3 bases at V and 4 bases at J, with 4 bases between the two ends. This CDR3 is CASSQAYNEQFF. The CDR3, as DNA: TGCGCCAGCAGCCAGGCTTACAATGAGCAGTTCTTC.

The genes are TRBV2 and TRBJ2-2, with D perhaps matching TRBD1 (6 bases). Trimming stripped 10 bases from V and 5 bases from J, with 20 bases between. The length of the CDR3 is 15 residues. Germline V lookup: CDR1 SNHLY, CDR2 FYNNEI. CDR3 in amino acids: CATGTQGLGTGELFF. CDR3 nucleotide sequence: TGTGCCACAGGAACTCAGGGGCTAGGAACCGGGGAGCTGTTTTTT.

The CDR3 loop is CSVTGGGTEAFF. The CDR3 nucleotides read TGCAGCGTTACAGGGGGAGGTACTGAAGCTTTCTTT. The chain uses TRBV29-1 and TRBJ1-1; 8 bases are shared with TRBD1. Germline V CDR1 and CDR2: SQVTM, ANQGSEA. The J segment lost 5 bases and the V segment lost 5 bases, leaving 4 bases of the junction unmatched. The CDR3 totals 12 residues.

This clone was observed a few times. The chain links TRBV10-1 to TRBJ2-5, with 9 positions matching TRBD1. This CDR3 spans 20 amino acids. Per germline, CDR1 WNHNN and CDR2 SYGVQD (reference sequence). V dropped 4 bases and J dropped 4; count of bases not matched to a gene: 22. CDR3 in amino acids: CASSVRRDRDETGVGETQYF. The CDR3 nucleotides read TGCGCCAGCAGTGTTAGACGGGACAGGGACGAAACGGGGGTGGGAGAGACCCAGTACTTC.